In this sample, the clone carrying this T cell receptor beta chain turned up a few times. Its target is unknown. This specimen comes from a study of immune evolution from preneoplasia to lung adenocarcinoma. Broader study findings: Normal lung had highest clonality; later lesions appeared denser, more diverse. Top clone share appeared to fall from AAH through AIS, MIA, adenocarcinoma.

Resections took place in Japan or China from the mid-2010s to the late 2010s. Two lung cancer pathologists independently confirmed each histologic diagnosis. The germline gives CDR1 LGHNA, CDR2 YNFKEQ. The V end lost 4 bases, the J end lost 4 bases, and 11 bases lay between the germline ends. This CDR3 contains 14 residues. The repertoire was sequenced with immunoSEQ multiplex PCR; TCRdb's copy has only in-frame clones and lacks some. The sample has some 9,100 clones; roughly 77% are singletons. The chain carries TRBV4-2 and TRBJ1-5; D ambiguous. The TCR was taken from an older donor with lung adenocarcinoma. The sample taken for sequencing was FFPE minimally invasive lung adenocarcinoma tissue. Here the CDR3 reads CASSPGLRNQPQHF. CDR3 DNA sequence: TGTGCCAGCAGCCCCGGGCTACGAAATCAGCCCCAGCATTTT.